The entry that follows covers one TCR beta chain sequence. Its antigen is unidentified. The sample belongs to a study of T cell clones after liver transplantation. Overall study: Liver transplant recipients had immunosuppression withdrawal attempted within 2 years. HCV positivity affected three of eight recipients; the rest lacked autoimmune or viral indications. TCRbeta sequencing after a pre-transplant mixed lymphocyte reaction identified graft-donor-reactive clones, later tracked in post-transplant blood.

Study-wide points: Conclusions were preliminary, with small, heterogeneous patient groups.

The germline gives CDR1 SEHNR, CDR2 FQNEAQ (reference sequence). This CDR3 contains 14 residues. V was pared by 2 bases and J by 5 bases, with 10 bases between. Produced via immunoSEQ multiplex PCR; TCRdb's table is partial and in-frame only. The sample records approximately 100,000 clones, roughly 80% being singletons. The chain has TRBV7-9 and TRBJ1-5, with a weak D call TRBD1 (5 bases). This sequence originates from a human patient who received a liver transplant. A share of the T cells may be of graft donor origin. The source material was CD4+ T cells from blood, sampled 45 to 50 months after liver transplant. The CDR3 region has the DNA TGTGCCAGCAGCTTATCGGGGGATTATCAGCCCCAGCATTTT. Its protein product is CASSLSGDYQPQHF.